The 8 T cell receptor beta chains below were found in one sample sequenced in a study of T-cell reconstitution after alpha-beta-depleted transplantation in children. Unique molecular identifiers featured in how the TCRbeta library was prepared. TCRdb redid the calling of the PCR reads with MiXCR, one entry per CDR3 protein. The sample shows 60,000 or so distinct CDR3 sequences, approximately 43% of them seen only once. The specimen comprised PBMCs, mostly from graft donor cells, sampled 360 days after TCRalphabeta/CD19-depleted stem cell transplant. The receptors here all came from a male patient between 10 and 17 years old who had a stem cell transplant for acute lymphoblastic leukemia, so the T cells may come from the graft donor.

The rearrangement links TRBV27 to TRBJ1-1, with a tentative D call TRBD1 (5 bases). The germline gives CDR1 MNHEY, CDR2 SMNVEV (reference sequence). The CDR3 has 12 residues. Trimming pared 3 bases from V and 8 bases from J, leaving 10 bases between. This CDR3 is CASSFQGREAFF. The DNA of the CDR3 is TGTGCCAGCAGTTTCCAGGGTAGGGAAGCTTTCTTT.

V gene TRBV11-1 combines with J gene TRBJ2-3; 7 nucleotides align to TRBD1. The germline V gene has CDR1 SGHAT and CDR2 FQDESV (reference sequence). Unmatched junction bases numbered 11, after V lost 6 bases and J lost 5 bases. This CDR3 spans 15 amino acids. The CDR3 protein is CASSTKQGSGDTQYF. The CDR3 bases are TGTGCCAGCAGTACCAAACAGGGGTCGGGAGATACGCAGTATTTT.

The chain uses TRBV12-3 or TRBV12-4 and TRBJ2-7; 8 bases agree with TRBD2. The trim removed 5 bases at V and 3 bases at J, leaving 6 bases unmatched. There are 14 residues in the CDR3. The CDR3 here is CASSGGLGIYEQYF. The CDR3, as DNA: TGTGCCAGCAGTGGGGGACTAGGAATCTACGAGCAGTACTTC.

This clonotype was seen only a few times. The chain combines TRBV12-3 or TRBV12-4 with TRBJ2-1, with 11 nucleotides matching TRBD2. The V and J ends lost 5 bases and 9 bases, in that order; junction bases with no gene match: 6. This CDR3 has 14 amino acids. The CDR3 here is CASSLSGRAFEQFF. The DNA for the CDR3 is TGTGCCAGCAGTCTTAGCGGGAGGGCCTTTGAGCAGTTCTTC.

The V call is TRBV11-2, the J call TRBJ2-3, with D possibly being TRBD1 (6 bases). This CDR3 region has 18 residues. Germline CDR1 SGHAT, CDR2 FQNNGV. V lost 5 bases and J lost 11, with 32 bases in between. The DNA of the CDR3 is TGTGCCAGCAGCCTCAATTTAGTTCGACAGGACGGCTTCGCCGAGCAGTATTTT. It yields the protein CASSLNLVRQDGFAEQYF.

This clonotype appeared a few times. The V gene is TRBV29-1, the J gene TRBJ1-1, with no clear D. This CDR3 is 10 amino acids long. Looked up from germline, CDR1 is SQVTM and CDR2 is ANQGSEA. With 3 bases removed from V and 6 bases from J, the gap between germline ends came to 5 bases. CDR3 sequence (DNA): TGCAGCGTTGACGGCTCTGAAGCTTTCTTT. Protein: CSVDGSEAFF.

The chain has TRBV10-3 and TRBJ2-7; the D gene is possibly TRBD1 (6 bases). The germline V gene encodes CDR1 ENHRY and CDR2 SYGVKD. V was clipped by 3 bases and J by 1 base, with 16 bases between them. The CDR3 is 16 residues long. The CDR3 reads CAISEPTGFLSYEQYF. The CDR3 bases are TGTGCCATCAGTGAACCTACAGGGTTTTTATCCTACGAGCAGTACTTC.

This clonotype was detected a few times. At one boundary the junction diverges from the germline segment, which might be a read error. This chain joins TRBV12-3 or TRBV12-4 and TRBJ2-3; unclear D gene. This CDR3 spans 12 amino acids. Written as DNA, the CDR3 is TGTGCCAGCAGTTTAGCGCTATATTTCACCCAATTT. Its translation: CASSLALYFTQF.